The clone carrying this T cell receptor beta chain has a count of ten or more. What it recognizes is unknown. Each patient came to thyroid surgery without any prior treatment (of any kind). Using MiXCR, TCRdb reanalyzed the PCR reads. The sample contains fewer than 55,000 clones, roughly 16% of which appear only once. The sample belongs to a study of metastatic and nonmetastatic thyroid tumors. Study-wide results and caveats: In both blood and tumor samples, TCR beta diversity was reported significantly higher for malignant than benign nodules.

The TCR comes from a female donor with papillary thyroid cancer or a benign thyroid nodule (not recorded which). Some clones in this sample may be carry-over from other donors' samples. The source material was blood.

The CDR3 region has the DNA TGCGCCAGCAGCACCAACTCGAATGAGCAGTTCTTC. As protein: CASSTNSNEQFF. The V call is TRBV5-1, the J call TRBJ2-1; D is undetermined. Germline CDR1 and CDR2: SGHRS and YFSETQ. The V end was cut by 4 bases, the J end by 7 bases, with 9 bases between. The CDR3 is 12 amino acids.